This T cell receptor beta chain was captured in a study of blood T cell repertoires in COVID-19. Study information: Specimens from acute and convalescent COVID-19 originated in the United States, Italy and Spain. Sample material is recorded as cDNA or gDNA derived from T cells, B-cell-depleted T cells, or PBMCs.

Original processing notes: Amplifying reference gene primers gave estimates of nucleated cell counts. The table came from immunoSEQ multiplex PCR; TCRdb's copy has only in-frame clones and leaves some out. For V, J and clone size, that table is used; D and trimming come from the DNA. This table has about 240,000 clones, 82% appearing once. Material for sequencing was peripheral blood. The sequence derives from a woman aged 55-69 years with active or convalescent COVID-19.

The CDR3 loop is CASSSRGDPYNSPLHF. The CDR3 nucleotides read TGTGCCAGCAGCTCCAGGGGGGACCCCTATAATTCACCCCTCCACTTT. V gene TRBV7-9 combines with J gene TRBJ1-6; 7 positions match TRBD1. Germline V gene data show CDR1 as SEHNR and CDR2 as FQNEAQ (reference sequence). There are 16 residues in the CDR3. V lost 4 bases, J lost 2 bases, and 5 bases stayed unmatched.